The 29 T cell receptor beta chains listed next were all sequenced from one sample in a study of blood T cells in healthy people across ages. A second PCR, run for about 7 to 11 cycles, used a sample-barcoded 5' primer plus a J-beta primer mix. In TCRdb, the 5' RACE reads were re-called with MiXCR into one record per CDR3 protein. The repertoire holds about 800,000 distinct CDR3 sequences, with about 62% as singletons. The sequencing sample was made of blood. The origin of the receptors is a man aged 30 to 39 in good health.

V gene TRBV29-1 combines with J gene TRBJ2-6; TRBD1 or TRBD2 may be the D gene (5 bases each). The V end lost 5 bases, the J end lost 2 bases, and 10 bases lay between the germline ends. Germline loops: CDR1 SQVTM, CDR2 ANQGSEA. CDR3 length: 14 residues. CDR3 region: CSVYRGPGANVLTF. The CDR3 DNA reads as TGCAGCGTTTATAGGGGACCTGGGGCCAACGTCCTGACTTTC.

The J gene is TRBJ2-7, the V gene TRBV6-2 or TRBV6-3; D might be TRBD1 (7 bases). Deletions cut 6 bases from V and 6 bases from J, with 18 bases between. This CDR3 spans 14 amino acids. The germline CDR1 and CDR2 sequences are MNHEY and SVGEGT. The CDR3 DNA follows: TGTGCCAGCAGCCCTCAGGGGGGAACGGTCGAGCAGTACTTC. This gives the protein CASSPQGGTVEQYF.

J is TRBJ2-4 and V is TRBV12-3 or TRBV12-4, with a possible D match to TRBD1 (6 bases). The CDR3 has 14 residues. Trimming cost V 2 bases and J 10 bases, with 15 bases left between them. This chain's CDR3 is CASSLSPNRDIQYF. CDR3 nucleotide sequence: TGTGCCAGCAGTTTAAGCCCTAACAGGGATATTCAGTACTTC.

The chain combines TRBV7-2 with TRBJ2-3; no clear D. Germline V gene lookup returns CDR1 SGHTA and CDR2 FQGNSA. Trimming took 4 bases from V and 2 from J, leaving 7 bases between them. CDR3 length: 13 residues. CDR3 coding DNA: TGTGCCAGCAGCTCCTCTTTCACAGATACGCAGTATTTT. Amino acids: CASSSSFTDTQYF. Complete variable domain (other parts from reference TRBV7-2 and TRBJ2-3): GAGVSQSPSNKVTEKGKDVELRCDPISGHTALYWYRQSLGQGLEFLIYFQGNSAPDKSGLPSDRFSAERTGGSVSTLTIQRTQQEDSAVYLCASSSSFTDTQYFGPGTRLTVL.

The chain carries TRBV7-9 and TRBJ2-5; unclear D gene. The end of the DNA aligns better with TRBJ2-7, so the J call may be wrong. Per germline, CDR1 SEHNR and CDR2 FQNEAQ (reference sequence). This CDR3 is 12 amino acids long. The CDR3 sequence: CASSHEGSEQYF. The CDR3 DNA follows: TGTGCCAGCAGCCACGAAGGCTCCGAGCAGTACTTC.

V gene TRBV5-1 combines with J gene TRBJ2-1, with TRBD1 identical over 9 bases. The trim removed 4 bases at V and 4 bases at J, leaving 6 bases unmatched. Germline V lookup: CDR1 SGHRS, CDR2 YFSETQ. The CDR3 length is 15 residues. This CDR3 is CASSGGTGPYNEQFF. The CDR3 nucleotides are TGCGCCAGCAGCGGCGGGACAGGGCCTTACAATGAGCAGTTCTTC.

This clonotype was recorded a few times. This chain links TRBV5-1 with TRBJ1-2; TRBD1 matches at 8 bases. Unmatched junction bases numbered 4, after V lost 4 bases and J lost 2 bases. Germline CDR1 is SGHRS and CDR2 is YFSETQ. The CDR3 runs 14 residues. The CDR3 loop is CASSARDRNYGYTF. DNA for the CDR3: TGCGCCAGCAGCGCCCGGGACAGGAACTATGGCTACACCTTC. Full variable domain (remainder filled in from reference TRBV5-1 and TRBJ1-2): KAGVTQTPRYLIKTRGQQVTLSCSPISGHRSVSWYQQTPGQGLQFLFEYFSETQRNKGNFPGRFSGRQFSNSRSEMNVSTLELGDSALYLCASSARDRNYGYTFGSGTRLTVV.

This chain links TRBV9 with TRBJ2-3, with D hard to call. The CDR3 contains 14 residues. Trimming removed 4 bases from V and 6 bases from J, with 15 bases in between. Germline V gives CDR1 SGDLS, CDR2 YYNGEE. The CDR3 DNA reads as TGTGCCAGCAGCCCCACACCCTTGGGGGATACGCAGTATTTT. Encoded protein: CASSPTPLGDTQYF. Together with reference TRBV9 and TRBJ2-3, the CDR3 gives the full variable domain: DSGVTQTPKHLITATGQRVTLRCSPRSGDLSVYWYQQSLDQGLQFLIQYYNGEERAKGNILERFSAQQFPDLHSELNLSSLELGDSALYFCASSPTPLGDTQYFGPGTRLTVL.

The chain uses TRBV29-1 and TRBJ1-1; D gene ambiguous. Germline V gene lookup returns CDR1 SQVTM and CDR2 ANQGSEA. The CDR3 consists of 12 residues. Deletions cut 4 bases from V and 4 bases from J, with 10 bases between. CDR3 region: CSVGVFSTEAFF. CDR3 nucleotide sequence: TGCAGCGTTGGGGTCTTTAGCACTGAAGCTTTCTTT.

There are a few counts of this clonotype. The chain has TRBV7-2 and TRBJ2-7; D unclear. Germline CDR1 reads SGHTA; CDR2 reads FQGNSA. This CDR3 is built from 13 residues. V was clipped by 4 bases and J by 2 bases, with 9 bases between them. The DNA for the CDR3 is TGTGCCAGCAGCTCCCGACTCACCTACGAGCAGTACTTC. Its translation is CASSSRLTYEQYF.

The rearrangement joins TRBV2 to TRBJ2-6; 9 nucleotides line up with TRBD1. Germline CDR1 SNHLY, CDR2 FYNNEI. The J segment lost 0 bases and the V segment lost 4 bases, leaving 10 bases of the junction unmatched. The CDR3 is 19 amino acids. CDR3 region: CASSVARQGGSSGANVLTF. The CDR3 bases are TGTGCCAGCAGTGTCGCCCGACAGGGGGGGAGCTCTGGGGCCAACGTCCTGACTTTC.

This chain joins TRBV9 and TRBJ2-1, with TRBD1 matching 9 bases. The CDR3 extends over 15 amino acids. Germline CDR1 SGDLS, CDR2 YYNGEE. Germline trimming cut 0 bases from V and 2 bases from J; bases unmatched to any gene: 0. The CDR3 region has the DNA TGTGCCAGCAGCGTAGACAGGGGGCCCTACAATGAGCAGTTCTTC. Protein sequence: CASSVDRGPYNEQFF.

The V call is TRBV6-5, the J call TRBJ2-7; D uncertain. The germline V and J ends were trimmed by 0 bases and 2 bases, with 14 bases remaining between them. Germline V lookup: CDR1 MNHEY, CDR2 SVGAGI. The CDR3 spans 16 residues. The CDR3 is CASSYSFDPATYEQYF. The CDR3 DNA follows: TGTGCCAGCAGTTACTCGTTCGATCCAGCTACCTACGAGCAGTACTTC.

The J gene is TRBJ1-2, the V gene TRBV20-1; possibly TRBD1 for D (6 bases). V was pared by 8 bases and J by 8 bases, with 27 bases between. This CDR3 is 15 amino acids long. Germline loops: CDR1 DFQATT, CDR2 SNEGSKA (reference sequence). CDR3 nucleotide sequence: TGCAGTAGTGCTAGCAGTCCGAACAGGGCGGCGGGCTACACCTTC. Its translation is CSSASSPNRAAGYTF.

The genes are TRBV25-1 and TRBJ1-2, with TRBD1 matching over 8 bases. V shed 3 bases, J shed 2 bases, and the junction held 5 bases outside the gene matches. CDR1 MGHDK and CDR2 SYGVNS come from the germline V gene. The length of the CDR3 is 15 residues. The CDR3 sequence: CASSETGDQNYGYTF. CDR3 DNA: TGTGCCAGCAGTGAGACAGGGGATCAAAACTATGGCTACACCTTC.

The gene calls are TRBV30 and TRBJ2-1, with unresolved D. The V gene's germline CDR1 is GTSNPN and CDR2 SVGIG (reference sequence). The CDR3 loop spans 14 amino acids. V lost 3 bases and J 4 bases, leaving 13 bases between the germline ends. CDR3 residues: CAWRAPAGYNEQFF. The CDR3 region has the DNA TGTGCCTGGAGAGCCCCAGCAGGATACAATGAGCAGTTCTTC. The whole variable domain, remainder taken from reference TRBV30 and TRBJ2-1, is SQTIHQWPATLVQPVGSPLSLECTVEGTSNPNLYWYRQAAGRGLQLLFYSVGIGQISSEVPQNLSASRPQDRQFILSSKKLLLSDSGFYLCAWRAPAGYNEQFFGPGTRLTVL.

Comment on this clonotype: One end of the junction varies from germline; a read error may be responsible. The chain is built from TRBV7-8 and TRBJ2-7, with D unresolved. In germline, CDR1 is SGHVS, CDR2 FQNEAQ. This CDR3 comprises 13 residues. This CDR3 reads CASSRAGTYKQYF. CDR3 bases: TGTGCCAGCAGCCGGGCAGGCACCTACAAGCAGTACTTC.

The chain recombines TRBV6-5 with TRBJ2-1; 11 bases match TRBD2. The V gene's germline CDR1 is MNHEY and CDR2 SVGAGI. The CDR3 totals 16 residues. Trimming at V came to 5 bases and at J to 12 bases, leaving 15 bases not matched to a gene. CDR3 sequence: CASSRKLAGVPEVQFF. DNA of the CDR3: TGTGCCAGCAGTCGAAAACTAGCGGGAGTCCCGGAGGTGCAGTTCTTC.

This chain uses TRBV7-9 with TRBJ2-7; TRBD1 is a possible D gene (6 bases). The CDR3 is made up of 14 amino acids. Germline values: CDR1 SEHNR, CDR2 FQNEAQ (reference sequence). V lost 5 bases, J lost 7 bases, and 18 bases lay in between. CDR3 nucleotide sequence: TGTGCCAGCAGCATTGCAGGACAGTACAATGAGCAGTACTTC. Its protein is CASSIAGQYNEQYF.

V usage is TRBV12-3 or TRBV12-4 and J usage is TRBJ2-5; 7 nucleotides line up with TRBD2. The V gene end was trimmed by 5 bases and the J gene end by 4 bases; junction bases not matched to a gene: 7. This CDR3 contains 14 residues. The CDR3, as DNA: TGTGCCAGCAGTCCGCCGGCTAGCGGAGAGACCCAGTACTTC. It encodes CASSPPASGETQYF.

This clonotype was counted a single time. J is TRBJ2-5 and V is TRBV29-1, with D tentatively TRBD1 (6 bases). The ends were cut back, 1 base at V and 5 bases at J, with 26 bases in the middle. The CDR3 runs 18 residues. Germline-derived CDR1 and CDR2 are SQVTM and ANQGSEA. In DNA form, the CDR3 reads TGCAGCGTTGAAGGGGGGAATTTGGTGAAAACAGGGTACGAGACCCAGTACTTC. This translates into CSVEGGNLVKTGYETQYF.

This chain links TRBV20-1 with TRBJ2-1; D call uncertain. The end of the DNA aligns better with TRBJ2-7, so the J call may be wrong. The CDR3 consists of 16 residues. Germline CDR1 DFQATT, CDR2 SNEGSKA (reference sequence). The CDR3 reads CSARPATLGTYNEQYF. CDR3 DNA sequence: TGCAGTGCTAGACCGGCGACCCTAGGCACCTACAATGAGCAGTACTTC.

In this sample, this clonotype turned up a few times. The genes are TRBV6-4 and TRBJ2-7, with D hard to call. The CDR3 is 12 residues long. V was cut by 7 bases and J by 2 bases, with 9 bases left in between. Looked up from germline, CDR1 is MRHNA and CDR2 is SNTAGT. CDR3 amino acids: CASTNLPYEQYF. In nucleotides, the CDR3 is TGTGCCAGCACTAACCTACCCTACGAGCAGTACTTC.

The chain employs TRBV9 and TRBJ1-1, with D perhaps matching TRBD1 (6 bases). V lost 0 bases and J 0 bases, leaving 9 bases between the germline ends. Germline V gives CDR1 SGDLS, CDR2 YYNGEE. This CDR3 is built from 15 residues. For the CDR3, the DNA is TGTGCCAGCAGCGTAGGGGCAGGGGTGAACACTGAAGCTTTCTTT. This gives the protein CASSVGAGVNTEAFF.

J is TRBJ2-1 and V is TRBV7-2; 7 bases are shared with TRBD2. The CDR3 spans 12 residues. V lost 2 bases and J lost 12; bases outside the gene matches: 4. The germline gives CDR1 SGHTA, CDR2 FQGNSA. CDR3 nucleotides: TGTGCCAGCAGCTTAACGGGGGGTGGGCAGTTCTTC. Amino acid sequence: CASSLTGGGQFF.

The V call is TRBV7-9, the J call TRBJ2-7, with D perhaps TRBD1 (6 bases). This CDR3 region has 15 residues. Germline V gene sequence: CDR1 SEHNR, CDR2 FQNEAQ (reference sequence). The V end lost 4 bases, the J end lost 1 base, and 14 bases lay between the germline ends. The CDR3, as DNA: TGTGCCAGCAGCTCCGGGACAACTCTTTCCTACGAGCAGTACTTC. Protein product: CASSSGTTLSYEQYF.

V and J are TRBV6-1 and TRBJ1-5, with no clear D. The V and J ends lost 3 bases and 6 bases respectively, with 9 bases between them. The CDR3 contains 13 residues. Germline-derived CDR1 and CDR2 are MNHNS and SASEGT. CDR3 DNA: TGTGCCAGCAGTGATTATTTAGGTCAGCCCCAGCATTTT. It translates to CASSDYLGQPQHF.

This clonotype turned up a few times. The V gene is TRBV7-2, the J gene TRBJ2-7, with D possibly TRBD1 on 6 matching bases. Germline loops: CDR1 SGHTA, CDR2 FQGNSA. The CDR3 covers 13 residues. Trimming removed 6 bases from V and 7 bases from J, with 16 bases in between. The CDR3 DNA reads as TGTGCCAGCAGTCACAGGGTATCAGGGGAGCAGTACTTC. Translating it yields CASSHRVSGEQYF.

This clonotype was picked up a small number of times. The CDR3 coding sequence is TGTGCCAGCAGGACTAGCGGCAACTCCAATGAGCAGTTCTTC. Translation gives CASRTSGNSNEQFF. V is TRBV28 and J is TRBJ2-1; the match to TRBD2 covers 9 bases. The CDR3 is made up of 14 amino acids. The V gene's germline CDR1 is MDHEN and CDR2 SYDVKM. V shed 6 bases and J 6 bases; nucleotides not matched to a gene: 6.